A single sample gave rise to the 2 T cell receptor beta chains below, sequenced in a study of T cell changes during pregnancy in multiple sclerosis. Assay: immunoSEQ multiplex PCR; the TCRdb copy retains only in-frame clones and omits some. The sample shows about 44,000 clones, approximately 90% of them seen only once. The source material was CD8+ T cells from peripheral blood mononuclear cells, sampled after pregnancy. Every receptor here comes from a female donor in good health, enrolled as a control in a pregnancy study.

CDR3 loop: CASSSRQGGSYEQYF. As DNA, the CDR3 is TGTGCCAGCAGTTCGAGACAGGGGGGAAGCTACGAGCAGTACTTC. The rearrangement uses TRBV28 and TRBJ2-7; 9 positions match TRBD1. Germline V gene sequence: CDR1 MDHEN, CDR2 SYDVKM. The V and J ends lost 4 bases and 3 bases, in that order; junction bases with no gene match: 7. The CDR3 has 15 amino acids.

This clone was seen once. The chain joins TRBV16 to TRBJ1-5, with TRBD1 identical over 7 bases. J lost 2 bases, V lost 1 base, and 11 bases had no gene match. The CDR3 consists of 18 residues. From germline, CDR1 is KGHSY and CDR2 FQNENV. The CDR3 bases are TGTGCCAGCAGCCAATGGGGGTCAGGGGGGCTCGGCAATCAGCCCCAGCATTTT. Translating gives CASSQWGSGGLGNQPQHF.